The table lists the clone carrying this TCR beta chain with a few counts. These data come from a study of blood T cells in healthy people across ages. The CDR3 runs 16 residues. Trimming removed 5 bases from V and 5 bases from J; junction bases left unmatched: 9. Germline CDR1 and CDR2: SGHTA and FQGTGA. For the second PCR, which ran for roughly 6 to 11 cycles, a sample-barcoded 5' primer and a J-beta primer mix were used. TCRdb re-called the 5' RACE reads through MiXCR, storing one row per CDR3 protein. This table has 700,000 to 950,000 distinct CDR3 sequences, roughly 43% appearing once. This chain connects TRBV7-3 to TRBJ2-1, with 10 nucleotides matching TRBD2. The sequencing sample was made of blood. The TCR comes from a woman aged 55 to 70 in good health. Here the CDR3 DNA reads TGTGCCAGCAGCCGGGGGGCTAGCGGGGGTCACAATGAGCAGTTCTTC. It codes for CASSRGASGGHNEQFF.